These 19 T cell receptor beta chains originate from one sample sequenced in a study of T cells in Graves' hyperthyroidism and ophthalmopathy. Researchers amplified the TCR beta CDR3 regions from RNA transcripts. Carried out on the TCR CDR3, a first-round RT-PCR used the HTBI primer set. TCRdb re-analysed the multiplex PCR reads in MiXCR, keeping a single row per CDR3 protein. The sample contains some 300,000 distinct CDR3 sequences, 10% to 15% of which appear only once. Sample: blood. The receptor source for this set is a woman aged 25 to 39 with Graves' hyperthyroidism that later progressed to Graves' ophthalmopathy.

This clonotype was recorded at least ten times. The V call is TRBV7-2, the J call TRBJ1-1, with D hard to call. The CDR3 extends over 15 amino acids. V lost 1 base and J 4 bases, leaving 13 bases between the germline ends. Germline CDR1 reads SGHTA; CDR2 reads FQGNSA. This CDR3 is CASSLGPTGPTEAFF. The CDR3 region has the DNA TGTGCCAGCAGCTTAGGCCCGACTGGACCCACTGAAGCTTTCTTT.

This clonotype appeared many times. This chain connects TRBV12-3 or TRBV12-4 to TRBJ1-1; unclear D gene. Trimming shortened V by 3 bases and J by 4 bases, and 3 bases separated the two germline ends. The CDR3 sequence is 11 residues long. The CDR3 sequence: CASSFFTEAFF. CDR3 DNA: TGTGCCAGCAGTTTTTTCACTGAAGCTTTCTTT.

The sample holds many counts of this clonotype. The chain uses TRBV20-1 and TRBJ2-1; no reliable D call. Looked up from germline, CDR1 is DFQATT and CDR2 is SNEGSKA (reference sequence). Trimming left V 3 bases short and J 9 bases short, with 18 bases between. The CDR3 is 14 residues long. In DNA form, the CDR3 reads TGCAGTGCTAGCACCGACGACCAGTCGGGTGAGCAGTTCTTC. This encodes CSASTDDQSGEQFF.

This clonotype was counted ten times or more. This chain uses TRBV29-1 with TRBJ2-5, with TRBD1 matching 8 bases. The V gene end was trimmed by 1 base and the J gene end by 4 bases; junction bases not matched to a gene: 8. CDR1 and CDR2 (germline): SQVTM, ANQGSEA. The CDR3 length is 15 residues. CDR3 in amino acids: CSVEGTGLLLETQYF. CDR3 bases: TGCAGCGTTGAAGGGACAGGGTTGTTGTTAGAGACCCAGTACTTC.

In this sample, this clonotype turned up many times. This rearrangement joins TRBV6-6 to TRBJ2-7; TRBD1 aligns across 10 bases. V lost 0 bases, J lost 6 bases, and 5 bases stayed unmatched. Germline assignment: CDR1 MNHNY and CDR2 SVGAGI (reference sequence). The CDR3 sequence is 15 residues long. In DNA, the CDR3 is TGTGCCAGCAGTTACTCGGACAGGGGGTTAGGCGAGCAGTACTTC. This gives the protein CASSYSDRGLGEQYF.

This clonotype appeared a few times. The chain employs TRBV18 and TRBJ2-7, with TRBD1 identical over 7 bases. With 5 bases clipped from V and 2 bases from J, the junction kept 9 bases outside the gene matches. Germline-derived CDR1 and CDR2 are KGHSH and LQKENI. This CDR3 comprises 15 residues. CDR3 sequence reads: CASSDNAGQAYEQYF. CDR3 bases: TGTGCCAGCTCAGATAACGCTGGACAGGCCTACGAGCAGTACTTC.

The sample holds many counts of this clonotype. The J gene is TRBJ2-7, the V gene TRBV4-1; no definite D call. The CDR3 covers 15 residues. CDR1 MGHRA and CDR2 YSYEKL come from the germline V gene. V gave up 0 bases and J gave up 2 bases, with 11 bases separating them. CDR3 in amino acids: CASSQEGFGTYEQYF. The DNA of the CDR3 is TGCGCCAGCAGCCAAGAAGGGTTCGGAACCTACGAGCAGTACTTC.

This clonotype was counted only a few times. This chain joins TRBV7-9 and TRBJ2-3, with TRBD2 matching over 13 bases. This CDR3 region has 16 residues. V lost 8 bases and J lost 2; bases outside the gene matches: 7. Germline V CDR1 and CDR2: SEHNR, FQNEAQ (reference sequence). The CDR3 reads CASCLGTSGTTDTQYF. The CDR3 coding sequence is TGTGCCAGCTGTCTGGGGACTAGCGGGACCACAGATACGCAGTATTTT.

This clonotype showed up many times. This chain uses TRBV2 with TRBJ2-5; 7 bases align to TRBD1. This CDR3 region has 15 residues. V trimming: 4 bases; J trimming: 4 bases; junction bases outside the gene matches: 9. The germline V gene has CDR1 SNHLY and CDR2 FYNNEI. Here the CDR3 DNA reads TGTGCCAGCAGTGGCCAGACAGGGTCGGGAGAGACCCAGTACTTC. It is translated as CASSGQTGSGETQYF. Together with reference TRBV2 and TRBJ2-5, the CDR3 gives the full variable domain: EPEVTQTPSHQVTQMGQEVILRCVPISNHLYFYWYRQILGQKVEFLVSFYNNEISEKSEIFDDQFSVERPDGSNFTLKIRSTKLEDSAMYFCASSGQTGSGETQYFGPGTRLLVL.

This clonotype was observed many times. The rearrangement uses TRBV7-2 and TRBJ2-1; D may be TRBD2 (5 bases). This CDR3 is 18 amino acids long. Germline V gene data show CDR1 as SGHTA and CDR2 as FQGNSA. Trimming took 5 bases from V and 6 from J, leaving 26 bases between them. The CDR3 spells CASSTVLLDWQEANEQFF. The CDR3 nucleotides are TGTGCCAGCAGCACGGTGCTGCTGGACTGGCAGGAAGCCAATGAGCAGTTCTTC.

In this sample, this clonotype turned up many times. The chain's CDR3 is CASSHTGADTQYF. CDR3 DNA: TGTGCCAGCAGCCATACGGGCGCAGATACGCAGTATTTT. This chain connects TRBV7-3 to TRBJ2-3, with D unclear. Looked up from germline, CDR1 is SGHTA and CDR2 is FQGTGA. V was trimmed by 5 bases and J by 4 bases, leaving 10 bases between them. The CDR3 loop spans 13 amino acids.

The rearrangement joins TRBV6-1 to TRBJ2-1; D gene ambiguous. The germline V gene encodes CDR1 MNHNS and CDR2 SASEGT. There are 11 residues in the CDR3. V gave up 5 bases and J gave up 10 bases, with 9 bases separating them. The CDR3 sequence: CASSHAWEQFF. For the CDR3, the DNA is TGTGCCAGCAGTCACGCGTGGGAGCAGTTCTTC.

There are many counts of this clonotype. The gene calls are TRBV28 and TRBJ2-7; no clear D gene. Trimming removed 5 bases at V and 2 bases at J, with 19 bases between. From germline, CDR1 is MDHEN and CDR2 SYDVKM. CDR3 length: 16 amino acids. In DNA form, the CDR3 reads TGTGCCAGCAGTCGACCCGTTCGGACCATTCCCTACGAGCAGTACTTC. Amino acid sequence: CASSRPVRTIPYEQYF. Supplemented by reference TRBV28 and TRBJ2-7, the full variable domain reads DVKVTQSSRYLVKRTGEKVFLECVQDMDHENMFWYRQDPGLGLRLIYFSYDVKMKEKGDIPEGYSVSREKKERFSLILESASTNQTSMYLCASSRPVRTIPYEQYFGPGTRLTVT.

This clonotype was found many times. The rearrangement links TRBV6-2 or TRBV6-3 to TRBJ2-7; unclear D gene. The V gene's germline CDR1 is MNHEY and CDR2 SVGEGT. This CDR3 is 16 amino acids long. V was shortened by 5 bases and J by 4 bases, with 21 bases between the two germline ends. CDR3 sequence: CASSRPGRASLYEQYF. The DNA for the CDR3 is TGTGCCAGCAGTCGCCCCGGAAGGGCCAGTCTTTACGAGCAGTACTTC.

This clonotype was picked up many times. The V and J genes are TRBV3-1 and TRBJ2-7, with a weak D call TRBD2 (6 bases). Germline V gene sequence: CDR1 LGHDT, CDR2 YNNKEL (reference sequence). Trimming stripped 1 base from V and 5 bases from J, with 12 bases between. The CDR3 runs to 14 residues. CDR3 amino acids: CASSQGRGFDEQYF. CDR3 nucleotides: TGTGCCAGCAGCCAAGGGAGGGGTTTCGACGAGCAGTACTTC.

The chain has TRBV28 and TRBJ2-2; 9 nucleotides align to TRBD1. Germline V gene data show CDR1 as MDHEN and CDR2 as SYDVKM. Trimming cost V 7 bases and J 7 bases; bases outside gene matches: 13. The CDR3 runs 16 residues. CDR3 sequence: CASISWTGVNGGELFF. CDR3 nucleotides: TGTGCCAGCATTTCCTGGACAGGGGTCAACGGCGGGGAGCTGTTTTTT. Looking up the rest from reference TRBV28 and TRBJ2-2 gives the full variable domain: DVKVTQSSRYLVKRTGEKVFLECVQDMDHENMFWYRQDPGLGLRLIYFSYDVKMKEKGDIPEGYSVSREKKERFSLILESASTNQTSMYLCASISWTGVNGGELFFGEGSRLTVL.

In this sample, this clonotype turned up many times. The chain couples TRBV20-1 to TRBJ2-7, with TRBD2 identical over 13 bases. CDR3 length: 16 amino acids. Trimming at V came to 1 base and at J to 5 bases, leaving 8 bases not matched to a gene. Germline CDR1 is DFQATT and CDR2 is SNEGSKA (reference sequence). The CDR3, as DNA: TGCAGTGCTAGAGGACTAGCGGGAGGCAATGTCAACGAGCAGTACTTC. It yields the protein CSARGLAGGNVNEQYF.

The sample holds many counts of this clonotype. This sequence joins TRBV3-1 and TRBJ2-7, with D possibly being TRBD1 (6 bases). There are 11 residues in the CDR3. V was trimmed by 5 bases and J by 9 bases, leaving 11 bases between them. Germline loops: CDR1 LGHDT, CDR2 YNNKEL (reference sequence). CDR3: CASSEGVLQYF. The CDR3 nucleotides are TGTGCCAGCAGCGAGGGGGTTTTGCAGTACTTC.

This sequence joins TRBV3-1 and TRBJ1-6; a possible D gene is TRBD1 (5 bases). Trimming shortened V by 1 base and J by 4 bases, and 11 bases separated the two germline ends. Germline V gene sequence: CDR1 LGHDT, CDR2 YNNKEL (reference sequence). The CDR3 loop spans 16 amino acids. The CDR3 DNA sequence: TGTGCCAGCAGCCAAGGGGGCAGGGATTATAATTCACCCCTCCACTTT. Amino acids: CASSQGGRDYNSPLHF.